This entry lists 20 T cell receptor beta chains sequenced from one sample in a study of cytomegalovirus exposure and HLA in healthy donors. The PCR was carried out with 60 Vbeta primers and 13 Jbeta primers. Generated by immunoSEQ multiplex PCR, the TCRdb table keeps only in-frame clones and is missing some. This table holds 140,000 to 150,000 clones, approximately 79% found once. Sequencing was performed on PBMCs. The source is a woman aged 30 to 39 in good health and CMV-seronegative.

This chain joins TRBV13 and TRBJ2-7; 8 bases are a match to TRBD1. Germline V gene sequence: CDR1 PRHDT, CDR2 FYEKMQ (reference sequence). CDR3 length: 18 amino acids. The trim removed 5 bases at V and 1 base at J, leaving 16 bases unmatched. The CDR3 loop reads CASSPVGTGNLSSYEQYF. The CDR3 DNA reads TGTGCCAGCAGCCCGGTCGGGACAGGTAATTTGAGTTCCTACGAGCAGTACTTC. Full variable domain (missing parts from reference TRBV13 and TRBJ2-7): AAGVIQSPRHLIKEKRETATLKCYPIPRHDTVYWYQQGPGQDPQFLISFYEKMQSDKGSIPDRFSAQQFSDYHSELNMSSLELGDSALYFCASSPVGTGNLSSYEQYFGPGTRLTVT.

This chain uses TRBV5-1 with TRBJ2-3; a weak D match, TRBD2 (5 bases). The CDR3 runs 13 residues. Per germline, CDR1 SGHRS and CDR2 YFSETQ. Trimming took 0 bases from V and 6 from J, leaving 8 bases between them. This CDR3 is CASSLAGMDTQYF. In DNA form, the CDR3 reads TGCGCCAGCAGCTTGGCGGGAATGGATACGCAGTATTTT.

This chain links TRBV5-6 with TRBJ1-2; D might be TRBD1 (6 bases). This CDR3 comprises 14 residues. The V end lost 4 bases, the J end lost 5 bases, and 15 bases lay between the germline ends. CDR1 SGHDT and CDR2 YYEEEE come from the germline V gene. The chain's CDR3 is CASSLEGQGYGYTF. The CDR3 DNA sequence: TGTGCCAGCAGCCTTGAAGGCCAGGGGTATGGCTACACCTTC. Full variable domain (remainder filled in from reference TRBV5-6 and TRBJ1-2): DAGVTQSPTHLIKTRGQQVTLRCSPKSGHDTVSWYQQALGQGPQFIFQYYEEEERQRGNFPDRFSGHQFPNYSSELNVNALLLGDSALYLCASSLEGQGYGYTFGSGTRLTVV.

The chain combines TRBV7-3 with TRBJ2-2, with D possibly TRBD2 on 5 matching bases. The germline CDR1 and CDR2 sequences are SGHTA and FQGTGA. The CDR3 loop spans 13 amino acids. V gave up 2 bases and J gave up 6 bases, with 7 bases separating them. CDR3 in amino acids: CASSLSGAGELFF. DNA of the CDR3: TGTGCCAGCAGCTTATCCGGGGCCGGGGAGCTGTTTTTT.

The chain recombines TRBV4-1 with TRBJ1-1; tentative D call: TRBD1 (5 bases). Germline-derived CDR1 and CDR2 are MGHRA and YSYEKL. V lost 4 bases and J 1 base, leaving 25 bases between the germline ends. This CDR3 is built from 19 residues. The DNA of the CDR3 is TGCGCCAGCAGCCCAGGTTCTGTGGGACTTACACTGTGGAACACTGAAGCTTTCTTT. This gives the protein CASSPGSVGLTLWNTEAFF.

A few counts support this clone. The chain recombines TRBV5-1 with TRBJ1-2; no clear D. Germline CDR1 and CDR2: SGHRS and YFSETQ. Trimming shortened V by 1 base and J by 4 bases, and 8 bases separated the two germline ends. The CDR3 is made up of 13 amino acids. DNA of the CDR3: TGCGCCAGCAGCTTGACGGAGTTCTATGGCTACACCTTC. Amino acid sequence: CASSLTEFYGYTF.

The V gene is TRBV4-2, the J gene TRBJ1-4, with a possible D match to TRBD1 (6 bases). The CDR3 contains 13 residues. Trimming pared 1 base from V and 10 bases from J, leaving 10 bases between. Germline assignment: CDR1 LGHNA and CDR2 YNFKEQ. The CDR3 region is CASSQGGQSKLFF. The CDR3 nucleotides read TGTGCCAGCAGCCAAGGGGGGCAGTCAAAACTGTTTTTT.

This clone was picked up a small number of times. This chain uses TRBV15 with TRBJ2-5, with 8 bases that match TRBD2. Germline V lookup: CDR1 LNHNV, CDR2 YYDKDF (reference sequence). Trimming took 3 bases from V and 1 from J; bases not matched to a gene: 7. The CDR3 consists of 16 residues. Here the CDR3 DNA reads TGTGCCACCAGCAGGGGATATAGCGGGGTCCAAGAGACCCAGTACTTC. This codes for CATSRGYSGVQETQYF.

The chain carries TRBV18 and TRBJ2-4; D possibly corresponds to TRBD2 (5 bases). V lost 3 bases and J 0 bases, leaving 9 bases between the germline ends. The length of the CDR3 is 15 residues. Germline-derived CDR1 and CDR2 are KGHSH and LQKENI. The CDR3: CASSPREIAKNIQYF. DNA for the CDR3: TGTGCCAGCTCACCGAGGGAAATAGCCAAAAACATTCAGTACTTC.

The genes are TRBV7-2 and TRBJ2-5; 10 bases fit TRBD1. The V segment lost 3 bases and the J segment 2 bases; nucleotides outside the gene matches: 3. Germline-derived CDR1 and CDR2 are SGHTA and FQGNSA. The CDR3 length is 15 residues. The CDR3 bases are TGTGCCAGCAGCTTTGACAGGGGGCCGCAAGAGACCCAGTACTTC. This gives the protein CASSFDRGPQETQYF.

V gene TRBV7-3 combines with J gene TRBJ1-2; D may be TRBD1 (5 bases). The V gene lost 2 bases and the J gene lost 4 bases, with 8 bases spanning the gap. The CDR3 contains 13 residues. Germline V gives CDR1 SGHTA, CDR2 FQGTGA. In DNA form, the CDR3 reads TGTGCCAGCAGCTTACAGGGCAGCTATGGCTACACCTTC. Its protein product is CASSLQGSYGYTF.

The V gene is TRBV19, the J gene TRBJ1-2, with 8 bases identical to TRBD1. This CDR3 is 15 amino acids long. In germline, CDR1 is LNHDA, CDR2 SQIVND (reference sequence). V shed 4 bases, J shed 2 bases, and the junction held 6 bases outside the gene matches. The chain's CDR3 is CASSRGTGENYGYTF. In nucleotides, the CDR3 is TGTGCCAGTAGTAGGGGGACAGGAGAGAACTATGGCTACACCTTC. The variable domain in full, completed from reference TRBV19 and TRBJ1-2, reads DGGITQSPKYLFRKEGQNVTLSCEQNLNHDAMYWYRQDPGQGLRLIYYSQIVNDFQKGDIAEGYSVSREKKESFPLTVTSAQKNPTAFYLCASSRGTGENYGYTFGSGTRLTVV.

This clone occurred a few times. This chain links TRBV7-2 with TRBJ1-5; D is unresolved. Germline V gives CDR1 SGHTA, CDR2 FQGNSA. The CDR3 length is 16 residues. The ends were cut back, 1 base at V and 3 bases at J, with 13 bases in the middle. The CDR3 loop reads CASSLDNRAINQPQHF. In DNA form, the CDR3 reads TGTGCCAGCAGCTTAGATAACAGAGCAATCAATCAGCCCCAGCATTTT. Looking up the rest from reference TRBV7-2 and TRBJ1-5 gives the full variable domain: GAGVSQSPSNKVTEKGKDVELRCDPISGHTALYWYRQSLGQGLEFLIYFQGNSAPDKSGLPSDRFSAERTGGSVSTLTIQRTQQEDSAVYLCASSLDNRAINQPQHFGDGTRLSIL.

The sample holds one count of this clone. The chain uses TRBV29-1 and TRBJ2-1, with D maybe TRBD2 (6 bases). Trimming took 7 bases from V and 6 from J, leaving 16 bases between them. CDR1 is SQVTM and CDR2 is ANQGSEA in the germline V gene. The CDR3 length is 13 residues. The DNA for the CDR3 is TGCAGCGGGAGGGGCCCTCTCGGCAATGAGCAGTTCTTC. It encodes CSGRGPLGNEQFF.

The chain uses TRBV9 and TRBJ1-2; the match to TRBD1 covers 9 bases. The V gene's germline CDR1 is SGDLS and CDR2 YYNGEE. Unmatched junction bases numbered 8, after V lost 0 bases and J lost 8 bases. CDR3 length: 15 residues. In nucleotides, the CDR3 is TGTGCCAGCAGCGTAGACGGACAGGGGCTAGGGGGCTACACCTTC. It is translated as CASSVDGQGLGGYTF.

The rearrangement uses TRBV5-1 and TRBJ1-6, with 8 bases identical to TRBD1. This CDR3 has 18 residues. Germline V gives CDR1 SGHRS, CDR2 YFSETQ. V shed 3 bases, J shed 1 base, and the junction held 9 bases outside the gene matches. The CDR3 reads CASSSPGQGRSYNSPLHF. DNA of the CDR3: TGCGCCAGCAGCTCGCCCGGACAGGGTCGGTCCTATAATTCACCCCTCCACTTT. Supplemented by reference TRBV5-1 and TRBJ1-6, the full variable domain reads KAGVTQTPRYLIKTRGQQVTLSCSPISGHRSVSWYQQTPGQGLQFLFEYFSETQRNKGNFPGRFSGRQFSNSRSEMNVSTLELGDSALYLCASSSPGQGRSYNSPLHFGNGTRLTVT.

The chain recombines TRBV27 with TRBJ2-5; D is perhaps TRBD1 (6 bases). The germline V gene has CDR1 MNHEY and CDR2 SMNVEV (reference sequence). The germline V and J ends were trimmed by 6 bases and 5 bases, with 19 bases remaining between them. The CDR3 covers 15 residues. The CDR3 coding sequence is TGTGCCAGCAGCCTTACGGGACACCCGAGGGAGACCCAGTACTTC. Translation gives CASSLTGHPRETQYF.

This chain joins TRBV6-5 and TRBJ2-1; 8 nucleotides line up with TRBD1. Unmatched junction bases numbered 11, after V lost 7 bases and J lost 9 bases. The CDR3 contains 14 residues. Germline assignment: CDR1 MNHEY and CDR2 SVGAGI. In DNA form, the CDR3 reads TGTGCCAGCACCTGGACAGGGAACGGGGGTGAGCAGTTCTTC. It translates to CASTWTGNGGEQFF.

The CDR3: CASSQQREQFF. DNA of the CDR3: TGTGCCAGCAGTCAACAACGAGAGCAGTTCTTC. The chain uses TRBV11-2 and TRBJ2-1; D is ambiguous. The V end lost 6 bases, the J end lost 10 bases, and 10 bases lay between the germline ends. There are 11 residues in the CDR3. Germline CDR1 and CDR2: SGHAT and FQNNGV.

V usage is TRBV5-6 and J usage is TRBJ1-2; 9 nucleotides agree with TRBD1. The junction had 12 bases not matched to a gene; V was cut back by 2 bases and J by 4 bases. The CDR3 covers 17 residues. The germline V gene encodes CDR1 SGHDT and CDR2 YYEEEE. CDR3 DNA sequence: TGTGCCAGCAGCTTTTCCCTGTCGGGACAGGGAATCTATGGCTACACCTTC. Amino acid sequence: CASSFSLSGQGIYGYTF.